The sequence of this T cell receptor (beta chain) was determined in a study of cytomegalovirus exposure and HLA in healthy donors. The CDR3 extends over 17 amino acids. Germline lookup yields CDR1 SGHVS and CDR2 FQNEAQ. Unmatched junction bases numbered 8, after V lost 4 bases and J lost 3 bases. The PCR made use of 60 Vbeta and 13 Jbeta primers. TCRdb's table, derived via immunoSEQ multiplex PCR, lists solely in-frame clones and lacks some. The sample lists nearly 110,000 clones, roughly 70% occurring once. The sequence was collected from a male donor in good health and CMV-seropositive. The sequenced sample was PBMCs. V usage is TRBV7-8 and J usage is TRBJ2-7; 14 nucleotides align to TRBD2. The CDR3 loop is CASSSGLAGGPVYEQYF. The CDR3 DNA sequence: TGTGCCAGCAGCTCCGGACTAGCGGGAGGTCCTGTCTACGAGCAGTACTTC.